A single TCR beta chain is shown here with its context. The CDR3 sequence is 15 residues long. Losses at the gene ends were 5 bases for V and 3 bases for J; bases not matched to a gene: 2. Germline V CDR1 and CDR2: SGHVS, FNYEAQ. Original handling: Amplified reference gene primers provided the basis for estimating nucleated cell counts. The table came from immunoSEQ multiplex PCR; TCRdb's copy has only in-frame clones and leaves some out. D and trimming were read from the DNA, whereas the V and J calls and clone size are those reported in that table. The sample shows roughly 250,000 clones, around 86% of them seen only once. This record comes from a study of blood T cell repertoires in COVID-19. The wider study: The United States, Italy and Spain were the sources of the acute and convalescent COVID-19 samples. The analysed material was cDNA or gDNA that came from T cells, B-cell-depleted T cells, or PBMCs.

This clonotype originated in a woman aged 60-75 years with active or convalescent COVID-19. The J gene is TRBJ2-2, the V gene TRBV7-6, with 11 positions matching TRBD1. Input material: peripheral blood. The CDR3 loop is CASSKDRGHTGELFF. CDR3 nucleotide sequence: TGTGCCAGCAGCAAGGACAGGGGGCACACCGGGGAGCTGTTTTTT.